The present entry profiles one T cell receptor beta chain with its context. This entry comes from a study of blood T cell repertoires in COVID-19. Study at large: The study drew acute and convalescent COVID-19 samples from the United States, Italy and Spain. PBMCs, B-cell-depleted T cells, or T cells provided the cDNA or gDNA that made up the material.

Authors' processing steps: From reference gene primer amplification, estimates of nucleated cell counts were derived. Measured with immunoSEQ multiplex PCR; TCRdb has only the in-frame clones, and not every one. V, J and clone size are taken as reported in that table, and D and trimming were inferred from the DNA itself. In the table there are 650,000 to 800,000 clones, approximately 90% of which are singletons. Trimming left V 1 base short and J 2 bases short, with 14 bases between. CDR1 SGHDN and CDR2 FVKESK come from the germline V gene. This CDR3 comprises 17 residues. The sample consisted of peripheral blood. The chain is built from TRBV14 and TRBJ1-4; D unclear. The sequence was collected from a woman aged 18-30 years with acute or convalescent COVID-19. CDR3 protein: CASSQGYGSLTNEKLFF. CDR3 DNA: TGTGCCAGCAGCCAAGGATATGGCAGTCTTACTAATGAAAAACTGTTTTTT.